A selection of T cell receptor beta chains follows, all from one sample in a study of regulatory T cells in long-lasting Graves disease. TCRdb re-called the multiplex PCR reads with MiXCR, one entry per CDR3 protein. This sample yields roughly 560,000 distinct CDR3 sequences, of which 12% are seen a single time; almost 9% belongs to the top ten. The data were also submitted as part of a second study, on T cells in Graves' hyperthyroidism and ophthalmopathy.

Sequencing was performed on peripheral blood mononuclear cells (PBMCs), taken at new diagnosis, from a patient treated with antithyroid drugs. Receptor source: a woman in her thirties with Graves disease. Each CDR3 is given with its conserved first and last residue. A D gene is named only where the DNA matches it firmly. Part of the rows lack a size; the others show once, few, many or a class for expanded clones.

CDR3 length	V gene	D gene	J gene	clone size	CDR3 protein
14	TRBV28	TRBD1	TRBJ1-2	-	CASSLPGQTHGYTF
16	TRBV25-1	-	TRBJ2-7	many	CASSALEGVGTYEQYF
15	TRBV24-1	TRBD1	TRBJ2-2	few	CATRGQGLNTGELFF
18	TRBV11-2	TRBD1	TRBJ1-2	many	CASSLGKAGGQGTVGYTF
15	TRBV20-1	-	TRBJ2-5	many	CSARAGRDNPETQYF
16	TRBV27	-	TRBJ2-3	many	CASSLTPRGSTDTQYF
14	TRBV5-5	TRBD1	TRBJ1-6	many	CASSPGTEGSPLHF
15	TRBV24-1	TRBD2	TRBJ2-7	many	CATSDRSGNSYEQYF
13	TRBV12-3/TRBV12-4	-	TRBJ2-3	-	CASGRHHTDTQYF
15	TRBV20-1	-	TRBJ2-2	-	CSARELGEDTGELFF
10	TRBV2	-	TRBJ2-2	few	CASFSGELFF
13	TRBV15	-	TRBJ2-5	-	CATSTASRETQYF
15	TRBV29-1	-	TRBJ2-3	many	CSVGPTDDITDTQYF
14	TRBV27	-	TRBJ1-5	many	CASSLWGGYQPQHF
15	TRBV28	TRBD2	TRBJ2-5	many	CASSFSAGVQETQYF
14	TRBV6-2/TRBV6-3	TRBD1	TRBJ2-1	many	CASSFRTGEREQFF
16	TRBV18	-	TRBJ2-3	many	CASSPHVPGGTDTQYF
17	TRBV12-3/TRBV12-4	-	TRBJ2-4	many	CASSWGRDREPKNIQYF
14	TRBV19	-	TRBJ1-2	many	CASSTVDANYGYTF
15	TRBV19	TRBD1	TRBJ2-7	few	CASSILSGQGHEQYF
15	TRBV5-5	-	TRBJ1-1	-	CASSLIRGRVTEAFF
13	TRBV13	-	TRBJ2-7	-	CASSFARTYEQYF
16	TRBV2	-	TRBJ2-5	many	CASSPLALFSQETQYF
14	TRBV6-1	-	TRBJ2-7	-	CASIQEWGLSEQYF
15	TRBV28	TRBD1	TRBJ2-7	many	CASSSSGGGSYEQYF
15	TRBV20-1	-	TRBJ1-3	many	CSARPTGTVGNTIYF
14	TRBV20-1	-	TRBJ1-1	many	CSARETVKNTEAFF
16	TRBV9	TRBD2	TRBJ2-7	few	CASSVGASGSLYEQYF
12	TRBV6-1	-	TRBJ1-1	many	CASRHRNTEAFF
14	TRBV20-1	-	TRBJ2-1	many	CSARMAIWDNEQFF
14	TRBV19	-	TRBJ1-2	-	CASSIQRGNYGYTF
13	TRBV20-1	TRBD1	TRBJ1-1	many	CSAAGPGQGNAFF
13	TRBV10-3	-	TRBJ2-7	few	CAISGIDVSEQYF
13	TRBV13	-	TRBJ2-1	-	CASSYDAGNEQFF
15	TRBV19	-	TRBJ1-1	many	CARSPAVRLNTEAFF
20	TRBV11-3	TRBD2	TRBJ2-5	many	CASSLVGLWGLAGSQETQYF
14	TRBV3-1	TRBD2	TRBJ2-7	many	CASSYGLALYEQYF
12	TRBV2	-	TRBJ1-2	many	CASSEGQLGYTF
14	TRBV11-2	-	TRBJ1-1	many	CASSPVSIATEAFF
15	TRBV19	-	TRBJ1-5	-	CASSIDWQGGQPQHF
19	TRBV20-1	TRBD1	TRBJ1-3	many	CSALAHRDRGRLPRNTIYF
15	TRBV29-1	TRBD2	TRBJ2-3	-	CSTRGSQGGTDTQYF